A single sample gave rise to the 20 T cell receptor beta chains below, sequenced in a study of T cell repertoires in cytomegalovirus infection (dated by TCRdb to 2018 to 2020). Instrument used: Illumina HiSeq 1500. In TCRdb, the public reads were trimmed at Q25 with fastp and aligned with MiXCR, with productive beta chains retained. Each entry is one CDR3 protein sequence, shown with its most common DNA and genes. The sample includes under 250,000 distinct CDR3 sequences, with 9% to 15% observed a single time. The ten largest clones represent 1.6% of the sample. The sequencing input was PBMCs. The receptors stem from a human donor in good health (CMV status not recorded). Some clones in this sample may be carry-over from other donors' samples.

This clonotype has ten or more counts. V gene TRBV7-9 combines with J gene TRBJ1-1; tentatively, D is TRBD1 (6 bases). Trimming removed 7 bases at V and 1 base at J, with 16 bases between. The V gene's germline CDR1 is SEHNR and CDR2 FQNEAQ (reference sequence). This CDR3 is 15 amino acids long. The chain's CDR3 is CASIPGLQGNTEAFF. The CDR3 DNA is TGTGCCAGCATCCCAGGGCTACAGGGGAACACTGAAGCTTTCTTT.

A few counts support this clonotype. The chain has TRBV7-3 and TRBJ2-6; D possibly corresponds to TRBD1 (6 bases). CDR3 length equals 16 residues. The germline CDR1 and CDR2 sequences are SGHTA and FQGTGA. Deletions cut 2 bases from V and 5 bases from J, with 13 bases between. The chain's CDR3 is CASSLGGPGWANVLTF. The CDR3 DNA reads as TGTGCCAGCAGCTTAGGGGGCCCGGGGTGGGCCAACGTCCTGACTTTC. The entire variable domain, with the rest obtained from reference TRBV7-3 and TRBJ2-6, is as follows: GAGVSQTPSNKVTEKGKYVELRCDPISGHTALYWYRQSLGQGPEFLIYFQGTGAADDSGLPNDRFFAVRPEGSVSTLKIQRTERGDSAVYLCASSLGGPGWANVLTFGAGSRLTVL.

This clonotype was found a few times. J is TRBJ1-1 and V is TRBV18, with D maybe TRBD1 (5 bases). In germline, CDR1 is KGHSH, CDR2 LQKENI. The CDR3 covers 16 residues. V lost 3 bases, J lost 7 bases, and 21 bases lay in between. The CDR3 nucleotides are TGTGCCAGCTCACCCTTTTACGGCAGCGACAGAAATGAAGCTTTCTTT. Its translation: CASSPFYGSDRNEAFF.

Ten or more counts support this clonotype. CDR3 DNA sequence: TGTGCCAGCAGCCGGGGACAGGGTAACAATCAGCCCCAGCATTTT. Protein sequence: CASSRGQGNNQPQHF. The chain recombines TRBV11-2 with TRBJ1-5, with TRBD1 matching 9 bases. CDR3 length: 15 amino acids. Germline V lookup: CDR1 SGHAT, CDR2 FQNNGV. V shed 5 bases and J 3 bases; nucleotides not matched to a gene: 5.

This clonotype was recorded many times. The V and J genes are TRBV7-9 and TRBJ1-1; D uncertain. V was cut by 6 bases and J by 1 base, with 9 bases left in between. Germline values: CDR1 SEHNR, CDR2 FQNEAQ (reference sequence). The length of the CDR3 is 13 residues. The CDR3 loop reads CASSRTENTEAFF. The CDR3 DNA is TGTGCCAGCAGTCGAACAGAGAACACTGAAGCTTTCTTT.

This clonotype was seen repeatedly, ten times or more. V usage is TRBV7-3 and J usage is TRBJ2-2; TRBD1 matches at 11 bases. J gave up 3 bases and V 1 base, and 4 bases lay outside the gene matches. This CDR3 region has 17 residues. The V gene's germline CDR1 is SGHTA and CDR2 FQGTGA. CDR3 region: CASSLSGQGAHTGELFF. The CDR3 nucleotides are TGTGCCAGCAGCTTAAGCGGACAGGGGGCGCACACCGGGGAGCTGTTTTTT.

On this clonotype: One junction end does not reproduce the germline sequence, and a read error may be involved. The rearrangement joins TRBV29-1 to TRBJ1-1, with TRBD1 matching over 10 bases. Germline values: CDR1 SQVTM, CDR2 ANQGSEA. The CDR3 contains 15 residues. CDR3: CRVEGRQGADTEAFF. CDR3 in DNA: TGCAGAGTTGAAGGTCGACAGGGGGCGGACACTGAAGCTTTCTTT.

This clonotype turned up a few times. The rearrangement joins TRBV29-1 to TRBJ1-2; tentative D call: TRBD1 (5 bases). The CDR3 has 14 amino acids. Trimming left V 2 bases short and J 4 bases short, with 14 bases between. Per germline, CDR1 SQVTM and CDR2 ANQGSEA. CDR3 loop: CSVESGKGVYGYTF. DNA of the CDR3: TGCAGCGTTGAATCCGGGAAAGGGGTCTATGGCTACACCTTC.

This clonotype has a count of ten or more. This chain links TRBV28 with TRBJ2-1, with 7 bases matching TRBD2. Losses at the gene ends were 7 bases for V and 0 bases for J; bases not matched to a gene: 15. Per the germline V gene, CDR1 is MDHEN and CDR2 is SYDVKM. The CDR3 runs 18 residues. The CDR3 DNA sequence: TGTGCCAGCACTTCGCCGCGGAGTAGCGGGCCCTCCTACAATGAGCAGTTCTTC. This translates into CASTSPRSSGPSYNEQFF.

The V and J genes are TRBV4-3 and TRBJ1-1; 8 bases agree with TRBD1. The CDR3 is 15 amino acids. The junction had 8 bases not matched to a gene; V was cut back by 1 base and J by 7 bases. Germline V gene lookup returns CDR1 LGHNA and CDR2 YSLEER. CDR3 nucleotides: TGCGCCAGCAGCCAAGGGTCTGACAGGGGACGTGAAGCTTTCTTT. It is translated as CASSQGSDRGREAFF.

This sequence joins TRBV24-1 and TRBJ2-2, with TRBD2 as a possible D gene (5 bases). Germline V gives CDR1 KGHDR, CDR2 SFDVKD. There are 18 residues in the CDR3. Between the trimmed V and J ends, which lost 3 bases and 0 bases, there was a span of 16 bases. CDR3 in amino acids: CATSDPRKGAANTGELFF. Written as DNA, the CDR3 is TGTGCCACCAGTGATCCCAGGAAGGGAGCCGCGAACACCGGGGAGCTGTTTTTT.

Regarding this clonotype: A read error is possible here, since a much larger clone lies one base away. The chain employs TRBV7-2 and TRBJ1-4; 8 positions match TRBD1. The CDR3 sequence is 15 residues long. Trimming removed 7 bases from V and 2 bases from J; junction bases left unmatched: 6. Germline lookup yields CDR1 SGHTA and CDR2 FQGNSA. CDR3 region: CASIATGGTNEKLFF. CDR3 DNA sequence: TGTGCCAGCATCGCTACAGGGGGGACTAATGAAAAACTGTTTTTT.

This clonotype was seen a handful of times. J is TRBJ2-3 and V is TRBV14, with D uncertain. Germline V lookup: CDR1 SGHDN, CDR2 FVKESK. V dropped 4 bases and J dropped 6 bases, with 17 bases sitting between them. This CDR3 has 15 amino acids. CDR3 sequence reads: CASSRGHFRADTQYF. The CDR3 DNA follows: TGTGCCAGCAGCCGCGGCCATTTCCGAGCGGATACGCAGTATTTT.

The chain recombines TRBV6-2 or TRBV6-3 with TRBJ1-5, with D hard to call. The CDR3 runs 15 residues. Deletions cut 0 bases from V and 7 bases from J, with 13 bases between. The germline gives CDR1 MNHEY, CDR2 SVGEGT. This chain's CDR3 is CASSYSRVIGQPQHF. The CDR3 DNA is TGTGCCAGCAGTTACTCGAGGGTAATTGGCCAGCCCCAGCATTTT.

In the case of this clonotype: A much larger clone is a single base away; this may be a read error. The conserved phenylalanine or tryptophan normally closing the CDR3 is absent here, so this likely arose from a read error. The rearrangement links TRBV25-1 to TRBJ1-2, with 8 bases matching TRBD1. Germline values: CDR1 MGHDK, CDR2 SYGVNS. The CDR3 consists of 16 residues. V lost 2 bases, J lost 6 bases, and 11 bases stayed unmatched. The DNA for the CDR3 is TGTGCCAGCAGTGAAGGGCGTGGACAGGGTATGGATGGCTACACCCTC. It encodes CASSEGRGQGMDGYTL.

The table lists this clonotype with many counts. The V and J genes are TRBV7-2 and TRBJ2-1; D may be TRBD2 (6 bases). From germline, CDR1 is SGHTA and CDR2 FQGNSA. The CDR3 is 15 amino acids. Deletions cut 7 bases from V and 2 bases from J, with 15 bases between. In DNA, the CDR3 is TGTGCCAGCAACTACCGGGGGTCCCCCTACAATGAGCAGTTCTTC. Protein sequence: CASNYRGSPYNEQFF. Full variable domain (outside the CDR3, taken from reference TRBV7-2 and TRBJ2-1): GAGVSQSPSNKVTEKGKDVELRCDPISGHTALYWYRQSLGQGLEFLIYFQGNSAPDKSGLPSDRFSAERTGGSVSTLTIQRTQQEDSAVYLCASNYRGSPYNEQFFGPGTRLTVL.

This clonotype appeared many times. The chain couples TRBV7-2 to TRBJ1-2, with a weak D call TRBD1 (6 bases). The germline V gene encodes CDR1 SGHTA and CDR2 FQGNSA. V lost 4 bases, J lost 4 bases, and 16 bases lay in between. This CDR3 has 15 amino acids. The CDR3 reads CASSSYRVDSYGYTF. The CDR3 DNA follows: TGTGCCAGCAGCTCCTACAGGGTTGACAGCTATGGCTACACCTTC.

The chain carries TRBV9 and TRBJ1-2; possibly TRBD1 for D (6 bases). V was cut by 4 bases and J by 4 bases, with 17 bases left in between. Per the germline V gene, CDR1 is SGDLS and CDR2 is YYNGEE. The CDR3 is 15 amino acids. In DNA, the CDR3 is TGTGCCAGCAGCTCGGCAGGGGAAATGAGCTATGGCTACACCTTC. Protein product: CASSSAGEMSYGYTF.

This clonotype was seen repeatedly, ten times or more. The chain carries TRBV11-3 and TRBJ1-1; the match to TRBD1 covers 7 bases. Germline trimming cut 6 bases from V and 1 base from J; bases unmatched to any gene: 2. CDR1 and CDR2 (germline): SGHNT, YENEEA. This CDR3 is 13 amino acids long. CDR3 bases: TGTGCCAGCAGAGGACAGGCGAACACTGAAGCTTTCTTT. It yields the protein CASRGQANTEAFF.

This clonotype was picked up many times. This chain uses TRBV19 with TRBJ2-1; D may correspond to TRBD1 or TRBD2 (5 bases each). This CDR3 has 15 amino acids. Germline lookup yields CDR1 LNHDA and CDR2 SQIVND (reference sequence). V was clipped by 0 bases and J by 6 bases, with 12 bases between them. The CDR3 region is CASSIDTGLLNEQFF. The DNA for the CDR3 is TGTGCCAGTAGTATAGATACGGGGCTCCTCAATGAGCAGTTCTTC.